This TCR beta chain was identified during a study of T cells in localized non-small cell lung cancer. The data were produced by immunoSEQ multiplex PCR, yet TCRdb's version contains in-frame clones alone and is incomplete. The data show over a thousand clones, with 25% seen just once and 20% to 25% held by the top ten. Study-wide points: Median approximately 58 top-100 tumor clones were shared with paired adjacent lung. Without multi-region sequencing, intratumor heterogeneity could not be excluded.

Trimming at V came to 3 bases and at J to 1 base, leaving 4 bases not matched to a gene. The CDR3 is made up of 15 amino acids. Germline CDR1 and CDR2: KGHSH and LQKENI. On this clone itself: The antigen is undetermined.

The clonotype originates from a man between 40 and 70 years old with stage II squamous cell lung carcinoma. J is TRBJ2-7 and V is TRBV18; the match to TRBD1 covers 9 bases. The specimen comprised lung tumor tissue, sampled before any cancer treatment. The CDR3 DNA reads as TGTGCCAGCTCACCCCGGGACAGGGCTTCCTACGAGCAGTACTTC. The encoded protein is CASSPRDRASYEQYF.